This TCR beta chain was profiled in a study of T cells in localized non-small cell lung cancer. Measured with immunoSEQ multiplex PCR; TCRdb has only the in-frame clones, and not every one. The table lists tens of thousands of clones, about nine tenths of them singletons, with 10% to 15% in the top ten. This clone is medium-sized by share. V shed 2 bases and J 5 bases; nucleotides not matched to a gene: 7. Germline-derived CDR1 and CDR2 are WSHSY and SAAADI. The CDR3 sequence is 15 residues long. The receptor was derived from a man aged 40-75 years with stage II squamous cell lung carcinoma. The V call is TRBV10-2, the J call TRBJ2-5, with 8 bases fitting TRBD2. Here the sequenced sample was PBMCs, taken before any cancer treatment. CDR3 protein: CASSEAGGSWETQYF. In DNA, the CDR3 is TGCGCCAGCAGTGAGGCGGGGGGATCGTGGGAGACCCAGTACTTC.